A single sample is the source of the 32 T cell receptor beta chains below, sequenced in a study of graft-versus-host responses after intestinal transplantation. Sequencing was performed with immunoSEQ multiplex PCR; in TCRdb, only in-frame clones are kept and a portion is missing. The profile shows about 85,000 clones, around 93% of them singletons. Their antigens are not known. The source material was unstimulated CD8+ T cells sorted from spleen or lymph node cells, sampled before transplant. The receptors were sampled from a human donor who was the organ donor for an intestinal transplant.

The chain links TRBV30 to TRBJ2-7; no clear D. The CDR3 consists of 11 residues. Trimming shortened V by 3 bases and J by 4 bases, and 7 bases separated the two germline ends. Germline values: CDR1 GTSNPN, CDR2 SVGIG (reference sequence). The CDR3 loop reads CAWRLGYEQYF. CDR3 in DNA: TGTGCCTGGAGGCTAGGGTACGAGCAGTACTTC.

The chain recombines TRBV6-4 with TRBJ2-1; 8 bases fit TRBD1. The trim removed 4 bases at V and 7 bases at J, leaving 6 bases unmatched. The CDR3 is made up of 14 amino acids. From germline, CDR1 is MRHNA and CDR2 SNTAGT. CDR3 in amino acids: CASSGGTGPNEQFF. CDR3 in DNA: TGTGCCAGCAGTGGGGGGACAGGCCCAAATGAGCAGTTCTTC.

The V and J genes are TRBV5-1 and TRBJ2-3, with a tentative D call TRBD2 (6 bases). The V gene's germline CDR1 is SGHRS and CDR2 YFSETQ. CDR3 length equals 17 residues. V was pared by 0 bases and J by 0 bases, with 14 bases between. Written as DNA, the CDR3 is TGCGCCAGCAGCTTGGGGGTTATAGCGGCTAGCACAGATACGCAGTATTTT. Encoded protein: CASSLGVIAASTDTQYF.

This sequence joins TRBV29-1 and TRBJ1-2, with D hard to call. Per the germline V gene, CDR1 is SQVTM and CDR2 is ANQGSEA. V was trimmed by 0 bases and J by 4 bases, leaving 12 bases between them. The CDR3 runs to 14 residues. The CDR3 protein is CSVEDNRRVYGYTF. CDR3 sequence (DNA): TGCAGCGTTGAAGATAACCGCCGTGTCTATGGCTACACCTTC.

This clone was seen a single time. This rearrangement joins TRBV7-2 to TRBJ1-4; unclear D gene. Germline V gene lookup returns CDR1 SGHTA and CDR2 FQGNSA. Trimming stripped 5 bases from V and 8 bases from J, with 15 bases between. The CDR3 is made up of 14 amino acids. CDR3 coding DNA: TGTGCCAGCAGCCACTTAGGAGCGTTGGAAAAACTGTTTTTT. It is translated as CASSHLGALEKLFF.

The chain combines TRBV6-5 with TRBJ1-2; the D is unclear. Trimming took off 2 bases at V and 8 bases at J, with 15 bases between the two ends. The germline gives CDR1 MNHEY, CDR2 SVGAGI. This CDR3 comprises 14 residues. The CDR3 here is CASSYGQRPYGYTF. The CDR3 DNA reads as TGTGCCAGCAGTTACGGGCAGAGACCTTACGGCTACACCTTC.

The chain carries TRBV4-1 and TRBJ2-1; possibly TRBD2 for D (5 bases). The germline V gene encodes CDR1 MGHRA and CDR2 YSYEKL. The CDR3 is 15 residues long. Trimming removed 1 base at V and 10 bases at J, with 17 bases between. CDR3 region: CASSQVAGLDVEQFF. The CDR3 DNA is TGCGCCAGCAGCCAAGTGGCGGGTCTTGATGTAGAGCAGTTCTTC.

This clone was found once. DNA of the CDR3: TGTGCCAGCAGCTTGAGGGATAACTATGGCTACACCTTC. Protein product: CASSLRDNYGYTF. This chain uses TRBV11-2 with TRBJ1-2; no reliable D call. The V and J ends lost 3 bases and 1 base respectively, with 6 bases between them. The CDR3 runs 13 residues. The germline CDR1 and CDR2 sequences are SGHAT and FQNNGV.

V usage is TRBV5-1 and J usage is TRBJ2-7; 10 positions match TRBD2. CDR3 length: 17 residues. After removal of 4 bases from V and 3 bases from J, the junction contained 13 bases not matched to a gene. The V gene's germline CDR1 is SGHRS and CDR2 YFSETQ. The CDR3 loop is CASSVCRRGLAIYEQYF. The CDR3 nucleotides read TGCGCCAGCAGCGTCTGCCGTAGGGGACTAGCGATCTACGAGCAGTACTTC.

The J gene is TRBJ2-1, the V gene TRBV7-6, with D perhaps TRBD1 (5 bases). Germline assignment: CDR1 SGHVS and CDR2 FNYEAQ. V lost 1 base and J lost 2, with 12 bases in between. The length of the CDR3 is 16 residues. The CDR3 nucleotides read TGTGCCAGCAGCTTAGGACGGCAGGGCCCCTACAATGAGCAGTTCTTC. It yields the protein CASSLGRQGPYNEQFF.

The CDR3 bases are TGCGCCACCCAATCCCGGGACAGGCCTAATGAAAAACTGTTTTTT. Its translation: CATQSRDRPNEKLFF. This chain links TRBV10-2 with TRBJ1-4, with TRBD1 identical over 8 bases. Germline CDR1 reads WSHSY; CDR2 reads SAAADI. The CDR3 runs 15 residues. The V and J ends lost 10 bases and 3 bases, in that order; junction bases with no gene match: 10.

The chain uses TRBV2 and TRBJ2-1; maybe TRBD1 (6 bases). The germline V gene encodes CDR1 SNHLY and CDR2 FYNNEI. The CDR3 is 15 residues long. The germline V and J ends were trimmed by 6 bases and 8 bases, with 20 bases remaining between them. The CDR3 DNA is TGTGCCAGCAGCATACAGGGCACATATTTCGATGAGCAGTTCTTC. Protein sequence: CASSIQGTYFDEQFF.

This sequence joins TRBV6-5 and TRBJ1-5, with D maybe TRBD1 (5 bases). V lost 5 bases and J 4 bases, leaving 12 bases between the germline ends. The germline V gene encodes CDR1 MNHEY and CDR2 SVGAGI. This CDR3 region has 14 residues. The CDR3 nucleotides read TGTGCCAGCAGTGAACCATCAGGGAATCAGCCCCAGCATTTT. It is translated as CASSEPSGNQPQHF.

The chain links TRBV27 to TRBJ1-4, with 7 positions matching TRBD1. Germline CDR1 is MNHEY and CDR2 is SMNVEV (reference sequence). CDR3 length: 15 amino acids. J gave up 8 bases and V 4 bases, and 10 bases lay outside the gene matches. The CDR3 here is CASSSTDREGEKLFF. For the CDR3, the DNA is TGTGCCAGCAGTTCCACCGACAGGGAGGGCGAAAAACTGTTTTTT.

The DNA for the CDR3 is TGTGCCACCAGCAGAGCCGGCGGGCACAATGAGCAGTTCTTC. Protein sequence: CATSRAGGHNEQFF. The chain is built from TRBV15 and TRBJ2-1; tentative D call: TRBD2 (5 bases). The CDR3 has 14 amino acids. CDR1 and CDR2 (germline): LNHNV, YYDKDF (reference sequence). Trimming took 1 base from V and 5 from J, leaving 9 bases between them.

The genes are TRBV10-2 and TRBJ2-5; tentative D call: TRBD1 (6 bases). The better agreement between TRBJ2-7 and the DNA end casts doubt on the J call. The CDR3 loop spans 12 amino acids. Germline V gene sequence: CDR1 WSHSY, CDR2 SAAADI. CDR3 amino acids: CASSGGPAEQYF. The DNA for the CDR3 is TGCGCCAGCAGTGGGGGGCCGGCCGAGCAGTACTTC.

The J gene is TRBJ2-5, the V gene TRBV7-6; D may be TRBD1 (6 bases). CDR3 length equals 11 residues. The V end was cut by 8 bases, the J end by 3 bases, with 7 bases between. The V gene's germline CDR1 is SGHVS and CDR2 FNYEAQ. Here the CDR3 DNA reads TGTGCCAGCGGGGGCGAAGAGACCCAGTACTTC. Translation: CASGGEETQYF.

The gene calls are TRBV14 and TRBJ1-1, with a possible D match to TRBD1 (5 bases). The CDR3 consists of 13 residues. Germline CDR1 and CDR2: SGHDN and FVKESK. Trimming pared 0 bases from V and 7 bases from J, leaving 9 bases between. The CDR3 loop reads CASSQDVRVEAFF. The CDR3 coding sequence is TGTGCCAGCAGCCAAGATGTCAGGGTTGAAGCTTTCTTT.

The chain employs TRBV4-2 and TRBJ2-7; D uncertain. Trimming stripped 1 base from V and 3 bases from J, with 10 bases between. Germline V gene sequence: CDR1 LGHNA, CDR2 YNFKEQ. The CDR3 sequence is 14 residues long. The CDR3 DNA is TGTGCCAGCAGCCAAGGGGAAGGCGGCTACGAGCAGTACTTC. Encoded protein: CASSQGEGGYEQYF.

The V call is TRBV7-6, the J call TRBJ2-5; D may correspond to TRBD1 or TRBD2 (6 bases each). Germline V gene sequence: CDR1 SGHVS, CDR2 FNYEAQ. The V gene lost 4 bases and the J gene lost 11 bases, with 35 bases spanning the gap. This CDR3 is 19 amino acids long. As DNA, the CDR3 is TGTGCCAGCAGCTCTAGCCTTTGGCCCCGAGGACAGTGGGCCCGGGGGCAGTACTTC. Translation: CASSSSLWPRGQWARGQYF.

The CDR3 loop is CASSLGGLSGEQYF. CDR3 bases: TGTGCCAGCAGTCTAGGGGGACTATCGGGCGAGCAGTACTTC. The chain uses TRBV27 and TRBJ2-7, with a possible D match to TRBD2 (7 bases). Per germline, CDR1 MNHEY and CDR2 SMNVEV (reference sequence). The CDR3 is 14 amino acids. V was clipped by 5 bases and J by 6 bases, with 17 bases between them.

In this sample, this clone turned up once. This chain's CDR3 is CASFREGSQETQYF. The CDR3 DNA follows: TGTGCCAGCTTCAGAGAGGGATCCCAAGAGACCCAGTACTTC. The chain is built from TRBV5-4 and TRBJ2-5; tentatively, D is TRBD2 (5 bases). The CDR3 is made up of 14 amino acids. Germline values: CDR1 SGHNT, CDR2 YYREEE (reference sequence). V was trimmed by 7 bases and J by 1 base, leaving 14 bases between them.

The rearrangement joins TRBV7-9 to TRBJ1-1; D gene ambiguous. There are 13 residues in the CDR3. CDR1 and CDR2 (germline): SEHNR, FQNEAQ (reference sequence). With 5 bases removed from V and 7 bases from J, the gap between germline ends came to 14 bases. CDR3 sequence (DNA): TGTGCCAGCAGCACTCCGGGGTGGGGTGAAGCTTTCTTT. Protein product: CASSTPGWGEAFF. Full variable domain (outside the CDR3, taken from reference TRBV7-9 and TRBJ1-1): DTGVSQNPRHKITKRGQNVTFRCDPISEHNRLYWYRQTLGQGPEFLTYFQNEAQLEKSRLLSDRFSAERPKGSFSTLEIQRTEQGDSAMYLCASSTPGWGEAFFGQGTRLTVV.

The V and J genes are TRBV11-2 and TRBJ2-7; no definite D call. Germline CDR1 SGHAT, CDR2 FQNNGV. The CDR3 is 13 residues long. V was clipped by 3 bases and J by 2 bases, with 8 bases between them. The CDR3 region has the DNA TGTGCCAGCAGCTTCGAGGAGCCCTACGAGCAGTACTTC. The encoded protein is CASSFEEPYEQYF.

V and J are TRBV2 and TRBJ2-1; the D gene is possibly TRBD2 (6 bases). The CDR3 totals 14 residues. From germline, CDR1 is SNHLY and CDR2 FYNNEI. V dropped 7 bases and J dropped 7 bases, with 17 bases sitting between them. The CDR3 sequence is CASKGTPPENEQFF. The DNA for the CDR3 is TGTGCCAGCAAAGGGACTCCCCCGGAGAATGAGCAGTTCTTC.

The chain couples TRBV19 to TRBJ2-1, with a possible D match to TRBD2 (6 bases). The CDR3 runs to 14 residues. CDR1 LNHDA and CDR2 SQIVND come from the germline V gene (reference sequence). Trimming took off 3 bases at V and 3 bases at J, with 9 bases between the two ends. CDR3 protein: CASSIVGGYNEQFF. The CDR3 DNA reads as TGTGCCAGTAGTATTGTCGGGGGCTACAATGAGCAGTTCTTC.

The chain carries TRBV13 and TRBJ2-3; 8 nucleotides match TRBD2. Germline CDR1 reads PRHDT; CDR2 reads FYEKMQ (reference sequence). This CDR3 spans 15 amino acids. V shed 4 bases, J shed 4 bases, and the junction held 7 bases outside the gene matches. The DNA of the CDR3 is TGTGCCAGCAGCTCTTCCGGGGGGGCAGCAGATACGCAGTATTTT. This gives the protein CASSSSGGAADTQYF.

V is TRBV10-3 and J is TRBJ2-1; D assignment may be TRBD1 or TRBD2 (5 bases each). Trimming left V 6 bases short and J 6 bases short, with 15 bases between. There are 14 residues in the CDR3. Germline assignment: CDR1 ENHRY and CDR2 SYGVKD. DNA for the CDR3: TGTGCCATCAGCGAGGGGTGGCTTTTCAATGAGCAGTTCTTC. It encodes CAISEGWLFNEQFF.

The genes are TRBV9 and TRBJ1-4, with D unresolved. This CDR3 has 14 residues. Germline V gene lookup returns CDR1 SGDLS and CDR2 YYNGEE. Deletions cut 0 bases from V and 3 bases from J, with 6 bases between. CDR3 region: CASSVGASNEKLFF. The DNA of the CDR3 is TGTGCCAGCAGCGTAGGGGCCTCTAATGAAAAACTGTTTTTT.

J is TRBJ2-2 and V is TRBV4-1; D not certain. The V end was cut by 4 bases, the J end by 3 bases, with 15 bases between. Germline CDR1 is MGHRA and CDR2 is YSYEKL. The length of the CDR3 is 16 residues. CDR3: CASSRWGTPDTGELFF. The CDR3 region has the DNA TGCGCCAGCAGCCGGTGGGGAACGCCGGACACCGGGGAGCTGTTTTTT.

The chain recombines TRBV16 with TRBJ1-1, with 9 bases identical to TRBD1. V shed 3 bases and J 3 bases; nucleotides not matched to a gene: 11. This CDR3 spans 17 amino acids. Per germline, CDR1 KGHSY and CDR2 FQNENV. The CDR3 loop reads CASSHPPGQGGYTEAFF. The CDR3 DNA reads as TGTGCCAGCAGCCACCCCCCGGGACAGGGAGGGTACACTGAAGCTTTCTTT. Complete variable domain (other parts from reference TRBV16 and TRBJ1-1): GEEVAQTPKHLVRGEGQKAKLYCAPIKGHSYVFWYQQVLKNEFKFLISFQNENVFDETGMPKERFSAKCLPNSPCSLEIQATKLEDSAVYFCASSHPPGQGGYTEAFFGQGTRLTVV.

CDR3 in DNA: TGTGCCAGCAGCGCGTGGGACAGACCAGAGCAGTTCTTC. Protein product: CASSAWDRPEQFF. J is TRBJ2-1 and V is TRBV13; TRBD1 matches 7 bases. The V gene's germline CDR1 is PRHDT and CDR2 FYEKMQ (reference sequence). Trimming at V came to 5 bases and at J to 10 bases, leaving 8 bases not matched to a gene. This CDR3 contains 13 residues.